The sequence of this T cell receptor beta chain was determined in a study of blood T cells in healthy people across ages. Using a J-beta primer mix together with a sample-barcoded 5' primer, a second PCR was run for roughly 7 to 11 cycles. TCRdb redid the calling of the 5' RACE reads with MiXCR, one entry per CDR3 protein. The data show about 1.6 million distinct CDR3 sequences, about 35% seen once. Trimming cost V 0 bases and J 4 bases, with 17 bases left between them. The germline CDR1 and CDR2 sequences are DFQATT and SNEGSKA (reference sequence). CDR3 length equals 16 residues. This clonotype was counted a single time.

The receptor was isolated from a woman under 40 in good health. This chain joins TRBV20-1 and TRBJ2-3, with D tentatively TRBD1 (5 bases). The sequencing input was blood. The CDR3 nucleotides read TGCAGTGCTAGAGATTTCACCGCCGACAGTTCAGATACGCAGTATTTT. It encodes CSARDFTADSSDTQYF.